This T cell receptor beta chain originates from a study of cytomegalovirus exposure and HLA in healthy donors. Every donor was a healthy person donating bone marrow. Each donor was nominally healthy when sampled (though unrecorded immune exposures were likely). Whole-study findings and limits: A missense variant in DCLRE1C was later tied to TCR beta V- and J-gene trimming.

CDR1 SGHNT and CDR2 YYREEE come from the germline V gene (reference sequence). After removal of 4 bases from V and 1 base from J, the junction contained 5 bases not matched to a gene. The CDR3 covers 15 residues. PCR amplification relied on 60 Vbeta primers (plus 13 Jbeta primers). This table comes from immunoSEQ multiplex PCR, and its TCRdb copy is limited to in-frame clones, with some not included. The table has roughly 180,000 clones, more than 65% seen once; the top ten hold about 3%. Note on this clone: Its antigen is as yet unknown.

This receptor was obtained from a female donor in good health and CMV-seronegative. The V gene is TRBV5-4, the J gene TRBJ2-3, with 8 bases fitting TRBD1. Sequenced input: PBMCs. For the CDR3, the DNA is TGTGCCAGCAGCCACCCGGACAGGGGCACAGATACGCAGTATTTT. Translated: CASSHPDRGTDTQYF.